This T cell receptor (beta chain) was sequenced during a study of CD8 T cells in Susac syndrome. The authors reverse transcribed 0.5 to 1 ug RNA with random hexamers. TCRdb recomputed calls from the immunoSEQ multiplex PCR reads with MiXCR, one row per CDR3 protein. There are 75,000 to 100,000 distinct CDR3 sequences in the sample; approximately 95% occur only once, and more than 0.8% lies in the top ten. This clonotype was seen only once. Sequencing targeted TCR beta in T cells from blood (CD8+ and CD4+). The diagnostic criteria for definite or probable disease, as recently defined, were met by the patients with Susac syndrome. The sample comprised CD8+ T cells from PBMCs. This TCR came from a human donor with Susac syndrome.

The CDR3 protein is CASSRGDSSLTEAFF. As DNA, the CDR3 is TGTGCCAGCAGCCGCGGGGACAGCTCACTCACTGAAGCTTTCTTT. This chain joins TRBV5-4 and TRBJ1-1, with TRBD1 identical over 7 bases. The V segment lost 4 bases and the J segment 4 bases; nucleotides outside the gene matches: 10. The CDR3 runs to 15 residues. Germline CDR1 reads SGHNT; CDR2 reads YYREEE (reference sequence).